This TCR beta chain was profiled in a study of T cell responses to AZD1222 COVID-19 vaccine. Study context: Second-dose intervals near 4 or 12 weeks were combined. Notes on the study in general: Donors were largely white British and mainly female; clonal diversity was possibly underestimated. In all cases, repertoires were sampled only after the peak T cell response. A rise in Spike-specific TCR breadth and depth followed two AZD1222 doses.

Libraries were prepared by immunoSEQ multiplex PCR; TCRdb keeps only in-frame clonotypes and omits some of them. The sample contains about 160,000 clones, 85% to 95% of which appear only once. Comment on this clone: The antigen is undetermined. Its ends do not fully match the called genes, so a read error is possible.

Germline assignment: CDR1 SSHAT and CDR2 FNYEAQ (reference sequence). The CDR3 has 13 residues. This chain joins TRBV7-7 and TRBJ2-7; TRBD1 agrees at 9 bases. The TCR was taken from an adult in good health. The specimen comprised peripheral blood, sampled on day 0 of AZD1222 vaccination. CDR3 residues: CASSVRTGEVQYF. The CDR3 DNA is TGTGCTAGCAGCGTGCGGACAGGGGAAGTTCAGTACTTC.